This T cell receptor (beta chain) is from a study of blood T cell repertoires in COVID-19. Study overall: Material from acute and convalescent COVID-19 was sourced from the United States, Italy and Spain. T cells, B-cell-depleted T cells, or PBMCs supplied cDNA or gDNA.

CDR1 is GTSNPN, CDR2 SVGIG, per germline (reference sequence). CDR3 length: 16 residues. V dropped 0 bases and J dropped 7; count of bases not matched to a gene: 13. Original data processing: Estimates of nucleated cell counts were drawn from the amplification of reference gene primers. Only in-frame clones appear in the TCRdb table, and some are missing; sequencing was by immunoSEQ multiplex PCR. V and J calls and clone size are those listed in that table; D and trimming were worked out from the DNA. The data contain just over 650,000 clones, approximately 90% of them singletons. This receptor was identified in a woman aged 18-29 years with acute or convalescent COVID-19. The rearrangement links TRBV30 to TRBJ1-1; 8 bases fit TRBD1. Specimen: peripheral blood. The CDR3 DNA is TGTGCCTGGAGTGTACGACAGGGGTCCTCAGGTAGTGAAGCTTTCTTT. It yields the protein CAWSVRQGSSGSEAFF.